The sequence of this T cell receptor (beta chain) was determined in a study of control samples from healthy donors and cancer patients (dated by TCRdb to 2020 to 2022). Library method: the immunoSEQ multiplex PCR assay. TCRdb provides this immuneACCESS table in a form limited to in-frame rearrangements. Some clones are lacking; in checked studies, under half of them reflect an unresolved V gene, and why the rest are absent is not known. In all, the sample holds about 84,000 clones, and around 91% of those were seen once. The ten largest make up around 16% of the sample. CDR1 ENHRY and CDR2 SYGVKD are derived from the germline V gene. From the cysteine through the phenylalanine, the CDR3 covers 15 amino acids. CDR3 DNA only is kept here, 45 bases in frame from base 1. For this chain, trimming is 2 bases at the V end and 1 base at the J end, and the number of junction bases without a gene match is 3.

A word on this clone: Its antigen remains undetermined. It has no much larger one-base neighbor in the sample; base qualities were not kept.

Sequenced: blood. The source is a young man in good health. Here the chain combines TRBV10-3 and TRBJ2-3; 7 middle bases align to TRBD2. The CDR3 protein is CAISEPAGGTDTQYF. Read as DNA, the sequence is TGTGCCATCAGTGAGCCGGCGGGAGGCACAGATACGCAGTATTTT.